This TCR beta chain originates from a study of T-cell reconstitution after alpha-beta-depleted transplantation in children. General study results and limits: Several hundred expanded graft clones reportedly supplied alpha-beta T cells about two months after transplant. Surviving recipient T cells and thymic progenitors produced the high day-60 TCRbeta diversity seen in some patients.

A note on this clonotype: Its specificity is unknown.

Unique molecular identifiers were used in preparing the TCRbeta library. TCRdb re-analysed the PCR reads in MiXCR, keeping a single row per CDR3 protein. The data hold 350,000 to 500,000 distinct CDR3 sequences, with roughly 43% observed a single time. The TCR originated in a girl aged 2 to 10 with aplastic anemia, due to receive a stem cell transplant. This sample comprised PBMCs, obtained before TCRalphabeta/CD19-depleted stem cell transplant.

The CDR3 sequence: CASRPGQGASEQYF. For the CDR3, the DNA is TGTGCCAGCAGACCGGGACAGGGGGCAAGCGAGCAGTACTTC. The gene calls are TRBV6-1 and TRBJ2-7; 12 nucleotides align to TRBD1. Germline lookup yields CDR1 MNHNS and CDR2 SASEGT. This CDR3 comprises 14 residues. J gave up 6 bases and V 6 bases, and 6 bases lay outside the gene matches.